This TCR beta chain was identified in a study of T cells in women clearing cervical HPV infection. The wider study: Case blood drawn at lesion detection; control blood after infection cleared. Only a few women had HLA typing results available.

A word on this clone: The read terminates 3 residues before the CDR3 end, so the remaining end is supplied by the germline J gene.

CDR3 size: 18 residues. The germline V gene encodes CDR1 DFQATT and CDR2 SNEGSKA (reference sequence). V gave up 2 bases and J gave up 5 bases; unmatched junction bases: 16. Data came from immunoSEQ multiplex PCR; TCRdb stores just in-frame clones and leaves some out. The sample holds approximately 39,000 clones. The genes are TRBV20-1 and TRBJ2-2, with 8 bases fitting TRBD2. The sequencing sample was made of blood buffy coat. The origin of this receptor is a woman between 18 and 69 years old with a cervical HPV16 infection that either progressed to CIN3+ or cleared (not recorded which). CDR3 region: CSARSGAGAGFRTGELFF. CDR3 DNA (partial): TGCAGTGCTAGAAGCGGAGCGGGAGCGGGGTTTCGTACCGGGGAG.